The clone carrying this T cell receptor beta chain was detected ten times or more. The germline V gene encodes CDR1 SQVTM and CDR2 ANQGSEA. This CDR3 region has 14 residues. V shed 5 bases, J shed 2 bases, and the junction held 4 bases outside the gene matches. The data originate from a study of beta chain features in type 1 diabetes. The isolated RNA, all of it, was reverse transcribed, so expressed TCRB transcripts were what got sequenced. Produced via immunoSEQ multiplex PCR; TCRdb's table is partial and in-frame only. Here the sample spans around 320,000 clones, about 15% being singletons. Sample: central memory CD4+ T cells from blood. This chain joins TRBV29-1 and TRBJ2-3, with 10 bases fitting TRBD2. The sequence derives from a man under 40 in good health. Here the CDR3 reads CSVTSGASTDTQYF. The DNA for the CDR3 is TGCAGCGTTACTAGCGGGGCCTCCACAGATACGCAGTATTTT.